The clone carrying this T cell receptor beta chain has ten or more counts. Its antigen is undetermined. The CDR3 sequence is 17 residues long. V shed 3 bases and J shed 0 bases, with 16 bases lying between them. This sample is part of a study of T cell repertoires in cytomegalovirus infection. Study background: Public TCR beta signature analysis indicated the presence of both CMV infection and matching HLA type.

Study findings and constraints: Pooled public TCR beta family frequency picked out CMV carriers with the relevant HLA. The ex vivo response was dominated by HLA-C-restricted CMV-specific TCR beta clonotypes.

One entry per CDR3 protein, called by TCRdb with MiXCR from the reads. Counted here are about 460,000 distinct CDR3 sequences, approximately 10% occurring once; the ten biggest clones make up roughly 10%. The sample was PBMCs. This clonotype originated in a human donor in good health (CMV status not recorded). Some clones in this sample may be carry-over from other donors' samples. The genes are TRBV12-3 or TRBV12-4 and TRBJ2-3; D remains unclear. In DNA form, the CDR3 reads TGTGCCAGCAGTTTGGTGGGTCGCCTAGGGAGCACAGATACGCAGTATTTT. Translating it yields CASSLVGRLGSTDTQYF.